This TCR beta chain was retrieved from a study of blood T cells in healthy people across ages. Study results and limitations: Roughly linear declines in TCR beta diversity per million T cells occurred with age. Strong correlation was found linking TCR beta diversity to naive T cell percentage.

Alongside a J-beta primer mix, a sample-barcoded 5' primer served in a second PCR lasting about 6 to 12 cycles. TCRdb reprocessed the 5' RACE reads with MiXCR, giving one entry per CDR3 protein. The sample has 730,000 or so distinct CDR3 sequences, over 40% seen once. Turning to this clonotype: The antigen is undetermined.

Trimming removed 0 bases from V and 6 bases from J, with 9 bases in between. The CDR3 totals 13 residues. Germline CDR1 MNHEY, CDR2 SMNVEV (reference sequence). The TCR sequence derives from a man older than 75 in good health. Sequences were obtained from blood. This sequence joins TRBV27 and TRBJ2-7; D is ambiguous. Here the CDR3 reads CASSLSRVGEQYF. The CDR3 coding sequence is TGTGCCAGCAGTTTATCGAGAGTAGGCGAGCAGTACTTC.